This TCR beta chain was recovered during a study of blood T cell repertoires in COVID-19. Method: immunoSEQ multiplex PCR; TCRdb's copy keeps in-frame clones and lacks some. The repertoire consists of some 290,000 clones, with approximately 91% occurring once and the leading ten covering approximately 2.5%. V was trimmed by 6 bases and J by 4 bases, leaving 9 bases between them. Germline V gene sequence: CDR1 SNHLY, CDR2 FYNNEI. The CDR3 covers 13 residues. The sample was PBMCs or T cells enriched from blood (not recorded which). This clonotype originated in a woman between 40 and 50 years old with acute COVID-19. The chain is built from TRBV2 and TRBJ1-4; D possibly corresponds to TRBD1 (6 bases). In DNA form, the CDR3 reads TGTGCCAGCAGCGGACAGTATAATGAAAAACTGTTTTTT. It encodes CASSGQYNEKLFF.